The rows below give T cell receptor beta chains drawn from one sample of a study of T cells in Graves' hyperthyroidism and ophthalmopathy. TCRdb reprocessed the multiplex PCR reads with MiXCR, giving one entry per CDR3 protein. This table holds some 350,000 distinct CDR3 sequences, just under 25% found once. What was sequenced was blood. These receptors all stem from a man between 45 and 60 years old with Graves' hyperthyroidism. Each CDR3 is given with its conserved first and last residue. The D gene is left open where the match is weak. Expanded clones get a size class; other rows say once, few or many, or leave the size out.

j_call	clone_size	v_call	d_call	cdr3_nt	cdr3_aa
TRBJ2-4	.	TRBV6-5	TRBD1	TGTGCCAGCAGTTCGGACAGGGAGAGCATTCAGTACTTC	CASSSDRESIQYF
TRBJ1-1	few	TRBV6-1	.	TGTGCCAGCAGGGGAGACAGCTGGCAGGCTTTCTTT	CASRGDSWQAFF
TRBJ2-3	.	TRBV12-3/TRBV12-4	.	TGTGCCAGCAGTTTTACTAATACGCAGTATTTT	CASSFTNTQYF
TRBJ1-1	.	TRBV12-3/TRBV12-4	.	TGTGCCAGCAGTTTACCGGGCGAGAACACTGAAGCTTTCTTT	CASSLPGENTEAFF
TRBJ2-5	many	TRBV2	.	TGTGCCAGCAGTGAGGACGGCGGGGTCCAAGAGACCCAGTACTTC	CASSEDGGVQETQYF
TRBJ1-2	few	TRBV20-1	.	TGCAGTGCTTTGACCTTAAGAGGGGGTCGAGATGGCTACACCTTC	CSALTLRGGRDGYTF
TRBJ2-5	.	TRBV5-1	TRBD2	TGCGCCAGCAGCTTGGAGGCTAGCGGGAGCCTTCAAGAGACCCAGTACTTC	CASSLEASGSLQETQYF
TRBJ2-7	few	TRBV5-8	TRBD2	TGTGCCAGCAGTCCTAGACTAGCGGGAGTAGGCGAGCAGTACTTC	CASSPRLAGVGEQYF
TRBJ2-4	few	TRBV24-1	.	TGTGCCACCAGTGACCCCCGGGCCAAAAACATTCAGTACTTC	CATSDPRAKNIQYF
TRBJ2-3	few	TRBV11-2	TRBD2	TGTGCCAGCAGCCACCCCCAGACTAGCGGCACTAGCACAGATACGCAGTATTTT	CASSHPQTSGTSTDTQYF
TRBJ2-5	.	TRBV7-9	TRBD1	TGTGCCAGCAGTCCACCGGGACAGGGAGGCGAGACCCAGTACTTC	CASSPPGQGGETQYF
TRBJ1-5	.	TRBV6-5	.	TGTGCCAGCAGTACTGCCCGGGGAGGGGATAATCAGCCCCAGCATTTT	CASSTARGGDNQPQHF
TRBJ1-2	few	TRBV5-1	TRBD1	TGCGCCAGCAGCTTGGACGGACAGGGAGCAGGCTATGGCTACACCTTC	CASSLDGQGAGYGYTF
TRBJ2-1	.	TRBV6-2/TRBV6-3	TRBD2	TGTGCCAGCAGCCGCGGGGGAGCGGGAGGGCAATCGCGTGAGCAGTTCTTC	CASSRGGAGGQSREQFF
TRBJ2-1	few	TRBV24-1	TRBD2	TGTGCCACCAGTGATTTGGGCGGGAGTTCCTCCAATGAGCAGTTCTTC	CATSDLGGSSSNEQFF
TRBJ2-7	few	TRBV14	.	TGTGCCAGCAGCCAGGGGAGCCCTTGGGGCGAGCAGTACTTC	CASSQGSPWGEQYF
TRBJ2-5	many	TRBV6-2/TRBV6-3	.	TGTGCCAGCAGTTTCCCCCTTCCGACAGAGGGTGAAGAGACCCAGTACTTC	CASSFPLPTEGEETQYF
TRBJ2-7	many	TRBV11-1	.	TGTGCCAGCAGCTTAGGCGGTCCTAACGAGCAGTACTTC	CASSLGGPNEQYF
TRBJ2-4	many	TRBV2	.	TGTGCCAGCAATCCGGGACAACTAGCCAAAAACATTCAGTACTTC	CASNPGQLAKNIQYF
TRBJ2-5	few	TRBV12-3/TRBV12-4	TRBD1	TGTGCCAGCAAGCCCGGGACAGGGAATTTTTTAGACTTC	CASKPGTGNFLDF
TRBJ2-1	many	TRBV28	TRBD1	TGTGCCAGCAGTCTACCCTTGACAGGGAGAATGTTCTTC	CASSLPLTGRMFF
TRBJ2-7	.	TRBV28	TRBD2	TGTGCCAGCAGTTCCTCCTGGGGAGGGAACTCCTACGAGCAGTACTTC	CASSSSWGGNSYEQYF
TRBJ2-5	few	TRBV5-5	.	TGTGCCAGCAGCTCTGGAGAGGGGACCCAGTACTTC	CASSSGEGTQYF
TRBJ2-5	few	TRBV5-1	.	TGCGCCAGCAGCTTGGGAGGCCAGGCCGTGGTGCAAGAGACCCAGTACTTC	CASSLGGQAVVQETQYF
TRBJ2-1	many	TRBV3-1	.	TGTGCCAGCAGCCCGGGGGGCGGGAGTTGGAATGAGCAGTTCTTC	CASSPGGGSWNEQFF
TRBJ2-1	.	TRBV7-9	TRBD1	TGTGCCAGCAGCAACCTTCGGGACAGAGACAATGAGCAGTTCTTC	CASSNLRDRDNEQFF
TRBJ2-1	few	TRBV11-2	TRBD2	TGTGCCAGCGCAGGTGGACTAGCGGGGGAGAGCTCCTACAATGAGCAGTTCTTC	CASAGGLAGESSYNEQFF
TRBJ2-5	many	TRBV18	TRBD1	TGTGCCAGCTCGCTGACAGGGTTGCGACAAGAGACCCAGTACTTC	CASSLTGLRQETQYF